Listed below are T cell receptor beta chains from one sample, sequenced in a study of cytomegalovirus exposure and HLA in healthy donors. The data were produced by immunoSEQ multiplex PCR, yet TCRdb's version contains in-frame clones alone and is incomplete. The sample has fewer than 200,000 clones; 70% to 80% are singletons. The sequenced material came from PBMCs. Source of these receptors: a man aged 40-49 years in good health and CMV-seronegative. Each CDR3 is given with its conserved first and last residue. The D gene is left open where the match is weak. Only part of the rows carry a size: once, few, many, or a class if the clone is expanded.

TRBV28	TRBD1	TRBJ2-4	15	-	TGTGCCAGCAGTTCGACACAGGGGGCCAGGAACAGTCAGTACTTC	CASSSTQGARNSQYF
TRBV11-3	-	TRBJ2-7	14	once	TGTGCCAGCAGCTTACGGGACTTCTCCTACGAGCAGTACTTC	CASSLRDFSYEQYF
TRBV4-1	TRBD1	TRBJ2-5	14	-	TGCGCCAGCAGCCTGAGACAGGGGGAAGAGACCCAGTACTTC	CASSLRQGEETQYF
TRBV10-2	-	TRBJ2-7	11	-	TGCGCCAGCAGTGAGAGAGACGAGCAGTACTTC	CASSERDEQYF
TRBV5-1	-	TRBJ2-2	18	-	TGCGCCAGCAGCAAAATTTTTGGCGGAGACGGGAACACCGGGGAGCTGTTTTTT	CASSKIFGGDGNTGELFF
TRBV10-3	TRBD2	TRBJ2-5	18	-	TGTGCCATCAGCACCGGGACTAGCGGGAGGGTGGGCGTGGAGACCCAGTACTTC	CAISTGTSGRVGVETQYF
TRBV11-3	-	TRBJ2-7	13	-	TGTGCCAGCAGCTTTGGGCACGGCTACGAGCAGTACTTC	CASSFGHGYEQYF
TRBV6-5	TRBD1	TRBJ2-6	15	-	TGTGCCAGCAGCCTAGACAGGGACAGAGCCAACGTCCTGACTTTC	CASSLDRDRANVLTF
TRBV6-4	-	TRBJ1-5	16	-	TGTGCCAGCAGTGACAGGGTTGAGGGTATAAATCAGCCCCAGCATTTT	CASSDRVEGINQPQHF
TRBV7-6	-	TRBJ2-2	18	-	TGTGCCAGCAGCTTCGGAACTCTCTGGGACAAAAACACCGGGGAGCTGTTTTTT	CASSFGTLWDKNTGELFF
TRBV19	TRBD1	TRBJ2-1	15	-	TGTGCCAGTAGTATTCTGTCAGGGGGTGTCAATGAGCAGTTCTTC	CASSILSGGVNEQFF
TRBV4-2	-	TRBJ2-7	13	-	TGTGCCAGCAGCCAAGCACCGGCCTACGAGCAGTACTTC	CASSQAPAYEQYF
TRBV10-2	TRBD1	TRBJ1-5	15	-	TGCGCCAGCAGTGCCCGGGACAGGGTAGACCAGCCCCAGCATTTT	CASSARDRVDQPQHF
TRBV29-1	TRBD1	TRBJ2-2	16	-	TGCAGCGTTGGAACCCTAACGACAGGGGCTACCGGGGAGCTGTTTTTT	CSVGTLTTGATGELFF
TRBV5-1	TRBD2	TRBJ2-7	15	-	TGCGCCAGCAGCGTGGGGACTAGCGGGACTCCCGGGCCGTACTTC	CASSVGTSGTPGPYF
TRBV11-2	-	TRBJ2-3	16	-	TGTGCCAGCAGTGTGTCTGGCAGGGGCATCACAGATACGCAGTATTTT	CASSVSGRGITDTQYF
TRBV25-1	TRBD2	TRBJ2-7	15	-	TGTGCCAGCAGTCTGTGGGGGGGAGGGCCCTCCGAGCAGTACTTC	CASSLWGGGPSEQYF
TRBV28	-	TRBJ1-1	16	-	TGTGCCAGCAGTTCGCCATATGGGGGGGAGGACACTGAAGCTTTCTTT	CASSSPYGGEDTEAFF
TRBV10-3	-	TRBJ2-1	15	once	TGTGCCATCAGTGAGTCGAGGCCTCCCTACAATGAGCAGTTCTTC	CAISESRPPYNEQFF
TRBV28	TRBD1	TRBJ1-2	14	-	TGTGCCAGCAGTTTATACCGGACAGGGGGCCGCTACACCTTC	CASSLYRTGGRYTF
TRBV10-3	-	TRBJ2-5	15	few	TGTGCCATCTCCGGGACGGAGGGCGACCAAGAGACCCAGTACTTC	CAISGTEGDQETQYF
TRBV18	TRBD1	TRBJ2-7	16	-	TGTGCCAGCTCACTAGGGACAGGGGCACGGTCCTACGAGCAGTACTTC	CASSLGTGARSYEQYF
TRBV7-8	-	TRBJ2-5	15	-	TGTGCCAGCAGCTTGAACAGGCGTTTTCAAGAGACCCAGTACTTC	CASSLNRRFQETQYF
TRBV19	TRBD1	TRBJ2-7	19	-	TGTGCCAGTAGTTTCCAATCCAATACTAGGACAGGGGGAAACTACGAGCAGTACTTC	CASSFQSNTRTGGNYEQYF
TRBV4-1	TRBD1	TRBJ2-7	16	-	TGCGCCAGCAGCCAGCTGAGGGACAGTCGTTCCTACGAGCAGTACTTC	CASSQLRDSRSYEQYF
TRBV7-9	-	TRBJ1-3	18	few	TGTTCCAGCAGCGAAAGGGGGACTATACAGGGCTCTGGAAACACCATATATTTT	CSSSERGTIQGSGNTIYF
TRBV19	-	TRBJ2-7	13	-	TGTGCCAGTAAACAGTGGGTCTCCTACGAGCAGTACTTC	CASKQWVSYEQYF
TRBV25-1	-	TRBJ2-7	10	-	TGTGCCAGCGGGCCCTACGAGCAGTACTTC	CASGPYEQYF
TRBV28	TRBD2	TRBJ2-3	11	-	TGTGCCAGCCTACTAGCGGGTGCGTCGTATTTT	CASLLAGASYF
TRBV2	TRBD2	TRBJ2-3	18	-	TGTGCCAGCAAGGAGACTAGCGGGAGAATAGGGGAGGGAGATACGCAGTATTTT	CASKETSGRIGEGDTQYF